This passage covers 20 T cell receptor beta chains from one sample sequenced in a study of T cells after posttransplantation cyclophosphamide. Assay used: immunoSEQ multiplex PCR; TCRdb lists only in-frame clones, some missing. The table shows 5,000 to 6,500 clones, with 60% to 80% occurring only once. Cyclophosphamide on days +3 and +4 followed busulfan-fludarabine conditioning and a marrow graft. Here the sequenced sample was PBMCs, taken after allogeneic stem cell transplant with posttransplant cyclophosphamide. These receptors all stem from a male patient aged 55 to 69 who received an allogeneic stem cell transplant from an unrelated donor, was CMV-positive, and had no GVHD. Some T cells may possibly be graft donor cells.

The chain uses TRBV5-4 and TRBJ2-3; D gene unclear. This CDR3 comprises 15 residues. The germline V and J ends were trimmed by 0 bases and 6 bases, with 14 bases remaining between them. CDR1 is SGHNT, CDR2 YYREEE, per germline (reference sequence). CDR3 residues: CASSLVAQRRDTQYF. In nucleotides, the CDR3 is TGTGCCAGCAGCTTGGTAGCACAACGTCGCGATACGCAGTATTTT.

This clone was counted a single time. The rearrangement links TRBV11-3 to TRBJ2-3; 10 bases align to TRBD2. CDR1 SGHNT and CDR2 YENEEA come from the germline V gene. This CDR3 contains 15 residues. The junction had 3 bases not matched to a gene; V was cut back by 5 bases and J by 1 base. The CDR3 DNA reads TGTGCCAGCAGCCCAACTAGCGGGGGCACAGATACGCAGTATTTT. This translates into CASSPTSGGTDTQYF.

The CDR3 sequence: CASSLEGAGSQAFF. In DNA form, the CDR3 reads TGTGCCAGCAGTTTAGAGGGAGCGGGCTCCCAAGCTTTCTTT. V and J are TRBV28 and TRBJ1-1; D is undetermined. The CDR3 contains 14 residues. Trimming shortened V by 2 bases and J by 9 bases, and 16 bases separated the two germline ends. Germline V gene data show CDR1 as MDHEN and CDR2 as SYDVKM. The complete variable domain, with remaining parts taken from reference TRBV28 and TRBJ1-1, reads DVKVTQSSRYLVKRTGEKVFLECVQDMDHENMFWYRQDPGLGLRLIYFSYDVKMKEKGDIPEGYSVSREKKERFSLILESASTNQTSMYLCASSLEGAGSQAFFGQGTRLTVV.

In this sample, this clone is large. This chain joins TRBV6-5 and TRBJ1-2, with TRBD1 matching 9 bases. The CDR3 has 13 residues. J gave up 7 bases and V 6 bases, and 6 bases lay outside the gene matches. The germline CDR1 and CDR2 sequences are MNHEY and SVGAGI. The chain's CDR3 is CASRLQGAVGYTF. DNA for the CDR3: TGTGCCAGCAGGTTACAGGGGGCGGTTGGCTACACCTTC.

This clone has a handful of counts. V is TRBV5-1 and J is TRBJ2-5, with D perhaps TRBD2 (5 bases). The germline gives CDR1 SGHRS, CDR2 YFSETQ. The V gene lost 1 base and the J gene lost 7 bases, with 14 bases spanning the gap. This CDR3 region has 14 residues. The CDR3 bases are TGCGCCAGCAGCTTGACTGGAGGCGCCATGACCCAGTACTTC. It codes for CASSLTGGAMTQYF.

V gene TRBV27 combines with J gene TRBJ2-1; weak D call: TRBD2 (6 bases). V lost 5 bases, J lost 5 bases, and 16 bases lay in between. The germline V gene encodes CDR1 MNHEY and CDR2 SMNVEV (reference sequence). CDR3 size: 15 residues. CDR3 protein: CASSPSRGGHNEQFF. CDR3 bases: TGTGCCAGCAGTCCTTCTAGGGGAGGCCACAATGAGCAGTTCTTC.

V and J are TRBV7-9 and TRBJ2-3, with 8 positions matching TRBD2. CDR1 and CDR2 from the germline V gene are SEHNR and FQNEAQ (reference sequence). The CDR3 length is 18 residues. V trimming: 5 bases; J trimming: 2 bases; junction bases outside the gene matches: 15. The CDR3 is CASSPNWTSFSLTDTQYF. The CDR3 bases are TGTGCCAGCAGCCCGAACTGGACTAGCTTTAGTCTCACAGATACGCAGTATTTT.

The J gene is TRBJ2-1, the V gene TRBV11-3; TRBD2 might be the D (6 bases). Germline V lookup: CDR1 SGHNT, CDR2 YENEEA. Between the trimmed V and J ends, which lost 4 bases and 7 bases, there was a span of 14 bases. CDR3 length: 14 amino acids. CDR3 DNA sequence: TGTGCCAGCAGCTCAAACGGGGGTCTAAATGAGCAGTTCTTC. This codes for CASSSNGGLNEQFF.

The CDR3 sequence: CASSTPWTSGTVKGHYEQYF. The DNA for the CDR3 is TGTGCCAGTAGCACTCCCTGGACTAGCGGGACGGTTAAGGGGCACTACGAGCAGTACTTC. The V gene is TRBV19, the J gene TRBJ2-7; 12 positions match TRBD2. The CDR3 is made up of 20 amino acids. V was clipped by 6 bases and J by 3 bases; unmatched bases: 21. The germline CDR1 and CDR2 sequences are LNHDA and SQIVND (reference sequence).

This clone has more than one count but fewer than ten. This rearrangement joins TRBV5-4 to TRBJ2-2, with 7 nucleotides matching TRBD1. The germline V gene encodes CDR1 SGHNT and CDR2 YYREEE (reference sequence). The trim removed 4 bases at V and 5 bases at J, leaving 8 bases unmatched. This CDR3 has 15 amino acids. In nucleotides, the CDR3 is TGTGCCAGCAGCAACTTGGGGACAGCGACCGGGGAGCTGTTTTTT. It translates to CASSNLGTATGELFF.

This chain joins TRBV5-1 and TRBJ2-7; a weak D match, TRBD1 (6 bases). Trimming pared 0 bases from V and 3 bases from J, leaving 22 bases between. The germline CDR1 and CDR2 sequences are SGHRS and YFSETQ. The CDR3 contains 18 residues. The CDR3 region is CASSLDPRPGHPYYEQYF. The CDR3 nucleotides read TGCGCCAGCAGCTTGGATCCGAGACCGGGACACCCCTACTACGAGCAGTACTTC.

This rearrangement joins TRBV6-6 to TRBJ2-7; 7 bases are a match to TRBD2. The germline gives CDR1 MNHNY, CDR2 SVGAGI (reference sequence). With 6 bases clipped from V and 6 bases from J, the junction kept 11 bases outside the gene matches. The CDR3 covers 14 residues. DNA of the CDR3: TGTGCCAGCAGCTCCTCTCGACTAGCTGGCGAGCAGTACTTC. Translated: CASSSSRLAGEQYF.

The CDR3 nucleotides are TGTGCCAGCAATTTCCGGGACAGATCCAATCAGCCCCAGCATTTT. Its translation is CASNFRDRSNQPQHF. The chain uses TRBV28 and TRBJ1-5; TRBD1 matches 7 bases. V dropped 7 bases and J dropped 3; count of bases not matched to a gene: 9. The germline V gene has CDR1 MDHEN and CDR2 SYDVKM. This CDR3 is 15 amino acids long. Together with reference TRBV28 and TRBJ1-5, the CDR3 gives the full variable domain: DVKVTQSSRYLVKRTGEKVFLECVQDMDHENMFWYRQDPGLGLRLIYFSYDVKMKEKGDIPEGYSVSREKKERFSLILESASTNQTSMYLCASNFRDRSNQPQHFGDGTRLSIL.

The chain uses TRBV6-5 and TRBJ1-1, with D tentatively TRBD1 (5 bases). V lost 6 bases to trimming and J lost 3 bases, with 14 bases between them. This CDR3 has 14 residues. Looked up from germline, CDR1 is MNHEY and CDR2 is SVGAGI. The CDR3 DNA is TGTGCCAGCAGCGTGAAGGGGAGGCACACTGAAGCTTTCTTT. Translating it yields CASSVKGRHTEAFF.

The chain carries TRBV2 and TRBJ2-7; the match to TRBD2 covers 10 bases. Germline V gives CDR1 SNHLY, CDR2 FYNNEI. Trimming took 10 bases from V and 0 from J; bases not matched to a gene: 6. The CDR3 contains 14 residues. The CDR3 loop is CAIERGGSSYEQYF. CDR3 coding DNA: TGTGCCATAGAGCGGGGGGGGAGCTCCTACGAGCAGTACTTC.

V gene TRBV6-5 combines with J gene TRBJ2-2; possibly TRBD2 for D (5 bases). This CDR3 has 15 amino acids. Trimming removed 0 bases from V and 7 bases from J, with 12 bases in between. CDR1 and CDR2 from the germline V gene are MNHEY and SVGAGI. The CDR3 sequence is CASSYSMARGGELFF. Written as DNA, the CDR3 is TGTGCCAGCAGTTACTCGATGGCCCGGGGCGGGGAGCTGTTTTTT.

The DNA of the CDR3 is TGTGCCAGCAGTTGGGGACAGGGGGCCACTGAAGCTTTCTTT. It specifies CASSWGQGATEAFF. The chain joins TRBV6-5 to TRBJ1-1; 12 bases agree with TRBD1. CDR1 and CDR2 from the germline V gene are MNHEY and SVGAGI. V lost 4 bases to trimming and J lost 4 bases; unmatched junction nucleotides: 1. The CDR3 sequence is 14 residues long.

A few counts support this clone. The chain couples TRBV4-1 to TRBJ2-2, with a tentative D call TRBD2 (6 bases). Deletions cut 2 bases from V and 4 bases from J, with 20 bases between. Germline V lookup: CDR1 MGHRA, CDR2 YSYEKL. The CDR3 spans 18 residues. For the CDR3, the DNA is TGCGCCAGCAGCCAAAGGACGGGAGAGGTCGGTAGCACCGGGGAGCTGTTTTTT. Translated, it gives CASSQRTGEVGSTGELFF.

This clone was seen more than once but under ten times. V usage is TRBV5-6 and J usage is TRBJ1-3; D uncertain. Germline V gives CDR1 SGHDT, CDR2 YYEEEE. Deletions cut 2 bases from V and 0 bases from J, with 21 bases between. This CDR3 contains 19 residues. CDR3 in DNA: TGTGCCAGCAGCTTCGAGACATACGATCGGGAAAGCTCTGGAAACACCATATATTTT. Protein: CASSFETYDRESSGNTIYF.

The chain has TRBV6-6 and TRBJ2-2, with D possibly matching TRBD2 (5 bases). The CDR3 consists of 14 residues. The V and J ends lost 7 bases and 6 bases respectively, with 15 bases between them. Germline CDR1 and CDR2: MNHNY and SVGAGI (reference sequence). The CDR3: CASTITGDSGELFF. The DNA for the CDR3 is TGTGCCAGCACTATCACCGGGGATTCCGGGGAGCTGTTTTTT.